This TCR beta chain was identified in a study of cytomegalovirus exposure and HLA in healthy donors. PCR used 60 Vbeta primers and 13 Jbeta primers. The repertoire was sequenced with immunoSEQ multiplex PCR; TCRdb's copy has only in-frame clones and lacks some. The repertoire shows tens of thousands of clones; the top ten hold roughly 1.5%. Overall study findings and caveats: A later analysis found TCR association rates differed by HLA locus, highest for DRB1 and lowest for HLA-C. Per published accounts, TCR beta sequences correctly predicted the HLA-A and HLA-B alleles of most subjects. Sequencing had likely introduced a cluster of highly shared sequence variants as an artifact.

Points on this clone: What it binds is not known.

CDR3 length: 18 residues. From germline, CDR1 is ENHRY and CDR2 SYGVKD. V lost 4 bases and J lost 1; bases outside the gene matches: 14. The gene calls are TRBV10-3 and TRBJ2-5, with 8 bases aligning to TRBD2. The receptor comes from a woman aged 60-70 years in good health and CMV-seronegative. The sample was PBMCs. The CDR3 DNA reads TGTGCCATCAGTGTTTTTTCGGGAGGGGGACAACTCCAAGAGACCCAGTACTTC. It codes for CAISVFSGGGQLQETQYF.